Below are 20 T cell receptor beta chains sequenced from a single sample in a study of human T cells and chemical hapten exposure. The time point is: pre-sensitization, week 0. Sample treatment: therapeutic diphenylcyclopropenone sensitization with weekly scalp DPC. TCRdb used MiXCR to reprocess the RACE reads, holding one entry per CDR3 protein. Of fewer than 300,000 distinct CDR3 sequences in the sample, 7.5% to 10% were seen once. The sample here was whole blood, taken in connection with sensitization to the hapten diphenylcyclopropenone (DPC). Receptors were obtained from a woman in her 40s with alopecia areata. Some clones in this sample may be carry-over from other donors' samples.

This clonotype has ten or more counts. V gene TRBV4-3 combines with J gene TRBJ2-5; D may be TRBD1 (6 bases). The CDR3 extends over 14 amino acids. Germline lookup yields CDR1 LGHNA and CDR2 YSLEER. With 0 bases removed from V and 6 bases from J, the gap between germline ends came to 11 bases. CDR3 in DNA: TGCGCCAGCAGCCAAGATCAGGGGAGACAGACCCAGTACTTC. It translates to CASSQDQGRQTQYF.

V and J are TRBV7-2 and TRBJ2-2; perhaps TRBD2 as D (6 bases). Germline CDR1 and CDR2: SGHTA and FQGNSA. CDR3 length equals 15 residues. V was shortened by 1 base and J by 4 bases, with 10 bases between the two germline ends. The CDR3 reads CASSLGGVGTGELFF. DNA for the CDR3: TGTGCCAGCAGCTTAGGCGGGGTGGGCACCGGGGAGCTGTTTTTT. The full variable domain, rest sourced from reference TRBV7-2 and TRBJ2-2, is GAGVSQSPSNKVTEKGKDVELRCDPISGHTALYWYRQSLGQGLEFLIYFQGNSAPDKSGLPSDRFSAERTGGSVSTLTIQRTQQEDSAVYLCASSLGGVGTGELFFGEGSRLTVL.

The DNA of the CDR3 is TGTGCCAGCAGCTCCCCAGGGACCGGGAGGGGGAACACCGGGGAGCTGTTTTTT. This codes for CASSSPGTGRGNTGELFF. This chain joins TRBV6-2 or TRBV6-3 and TRBJ2-2; 8 bases line up with TRBD2. The J segment lost 1 base and the V segment lost 6 bases, leaving 13 bases of the junction unmatched. In germline, CDR1 is MNHEY, CDR2 SVGEGT. There are 18 residues in the CDR3.

In its sample, this clonotype was seen a few times. The V call is TRBV5-6, the J call TRBJ1-2; 9 bases match TRBD1. The CDR3 is made up of 14 amino acids. The V gene end was trimmed by 0 bases and the J gene end by 5 bases; junction bases not matched to a gene: 2. Germline V lookup: CDR1 SGHDT, CDR2 YYEEEE. CDR3 DNA sequence: TGTGCCAGCAGCTTGGACAGGGGGCGTTATGGCTACACCTTC. Its translation is CASSLDRGRYGYTF.

The chain couples TRBV29-1 to TRBJ2-1; 11 bases agree with TRBD2. This CDR3 comprises 17 residues. Germline CDR1 reads SQVTM; CDR2 reads ANQGSEA. After removal of 1 base from V and 12 bases from J, the junction contained 17 bases not matched to a gene. The CDR3 nucleotides are TGCAGCGTTGAAGGAGAGATAGCGGGAGGGGGGATCCACGCGCAGTTCTTC. Translating gives CSVEGEIAGGGIHAQFF.

This rearrangement joins TRBV2 to TRBJ2-3; D is uncertain. V gave up 10 bases and J gave up 2 bases, with 10 bases separating them. Germline V CDR1 and CDR2: SNHLY, FYNNEI. CDR3 length: 12 amino acids. The CDR3 DNA reads as TGTGCCACGTCGCCGGCCACAGATACGCAGTATTTT. Translating gives CATSPATDTQYF.

This clonotype has a count of ten or more. The chain couples TRBV28 to TRBJ2-5, with D maybe TRBD2 (7 bases). There are 14 residues in the CDR3. Germline V lookup: CDR1 MDHEN, CDR2 SYDVKM. Trimming removed 4 bases at V and 5 bases at J, with 14 bases between. The CDR3 nucleotides are TGTGCCAGCAGTTGGGGCGGGGGCAGGGAGACCCAGTACTTC. It yields the protein CASSWGGGRETQYF. Variable domain in full (rest from reference TRBV28 and TRBJ2-5): DVKVTQSSRYLVKRTGEKVFLECVQDMDHENMFWYRQDPGLGLRLIYFSYDVKMKEKGDIPEGYSVSREKKERFSLILESASTNQTSMYLCASSWGGGRETQYFGPGTRLLVL.

This clonotype was seen only a few times. The chain is built from TRBV11-1 and TRBJ1-1; possibly TRBD1 for D (6 bases). Trimming left V 6 bases short and J 2 bases short, with 13 bases between. The CDR3 has 14 residues. The germline gives CDR1 SGHAT, CDR2 FQDESV (reference sequence). The CDR3 bases are TGTGCCAGCAGGGAGAGGACAGCTAACACTGAAGCTTTCTTT. It is translated as CASRERTANTEAFF.

This clonotype occurred many times. V usage is TRBV11-2 and J usage is TRBJ1-1; D not resolved. The CDR3 runs 15 residues. Germline V lookup: CDR1 SGHAT, CDR2 FQNNGV. With 3 bases removed from V and 7 bases from J, the gap between germline ends came to 18 bases. CDR3: CASSFRVLPGSEAFF. Here the CDR3 DNA reads TGTGCCAGCAGCTTCCGGGTCCTCCCTGGCAGTGAAGCTTTCTTT. Using reference TRBV11-2 and TRBJ1-1 for the parts outside the CDR3, the full variable domain is EAGVAQSPRYKIIEKRQSVAFWCNPISGHATLYWYQQILGQGPKLLIQFQNNGVVDDSQLPKDRFSAERLKGVDSTLKIQPAKLEDSAVYLCASSFRVLPGSEAFFGQGTRLTVV.

This clonotype was detected only a few times. The rearrangement uses TRBV6-2 or TRBV6-3 and TRBJ2-7; D not certain. Germline V gene sequence: CDR1 MNHEY, CDR2 SVGEGT. CDR3 size: 15 residues. The germline V and J ends were trimmed by 1 base and 5 bases, with 15 bases remaining between them. The CDR3, as DNA: TGTGCCAGCAGTTACTTCCCCCTTGGTTACGACGAGCAGTACTTC. It codes for CASSYFPLGYDEQYF.

A few counts support this clonotype. This sequence joins TRBV18 and TRBJ2-7; D might be TRBD1 (6 bases). The germline gives CDR1 KGHSH, CDR2 LQKENI. This CDR3 comprises 17 residues. Trimming pared 0 bases from V and 2 bases from J, leaving 17 bases between. Here the CDR3 DNA reads TGTGCCAGCTCACCACCGGTATCGTCCCCAGGGGCCTACGAGCAGTACTTC. Translation gives CASSPPVSSPGAYEQYF.

This clonotype was recorded once. This chain joins TRBV29-1 and TRBJ1-3, with 9 bases identical to TRBD1. Germline loops: CDR1 SQVTM, CDR2 ANQGSEA. The J segment lost 2 bases and the V segment lost 4 bases, leaving 6 bases of the junction unmatched. This CDR3 is 15 amino acids long. The CDR3 spells CSVGGDRGTGNTIYF. Written as DNA, the CDR3 is TGCAGCGTTGGAGGCGACAGGGGGACTGGAAACACCATATATTTT.

V and J are TRBV7-9 and TRBJ1-2; D might be TRBD1 (5 bases). V lost 7 bases to trimming and J lost 14 bases, with 20 bases between them. This CDR3 has 12 residues. Germline V gives CDR1 SEHNR, CDR2 FQNEAQ (reference sequence). In DNA form, the CDR3 reads TGTGCCAGCAACCCTCAGGACAACCCCGCAACCTTC. Amino acids: CASNPQDNPATF.

This clonotype has ten or more counts. This chain uses TRBV5-4 with TRBJ2-3; D is unresolved. The V and J ends lost 0 bases and 4 bases respectively, with 12 bases between them. Germline loops: CDR1 SGHNT, CDR2 YYREEE (reference sequence). The CDR3 is 15 residues long. CDR3 sequence reads: CASSLDSRQADTQYF. CDR3 nucleotide sequence: TGTGCCAGCAGCTTGGATAGTAGGCAAGCAGATACGCAGTATTTT.

The chain has TRBV4-2 and TRBJ2-5; tentative D call: TRBD1 (6 bases). Germline values: CDR1 LGHNA, CDR2 YNFKEQ. The CDR3 runs to 14 residues. The V gene lost 3 bases and the J gene lost 5 bases, with 13 bases spanning the gap. The CDR3 region is CASSQGPGDETQYF. The CDR3 nucleotides read TGTGCCAGCAGCCAGGGTCCAGGGGACGAGACCCAGTACTTC.

This clonotype showed up many times. The genes are TRBV7-9 and TRBJ2-5; D call uncertain. Germline CDR1 SEHNR, CDR2 FQNEAQ (reference sequence). Trimming removed 3 bases at V and 0 bases at J, with 8 bases between. The CDR3 is 14 amino acids. CDR3 nucleotides: TGTGCCAGCAGCTTCCGCCAGAACCAAGAGACCCAGTACTTC. It translates to CASSFRQNQETQYF.

The rearrangement links TRBV12-3 or TRBV12-4 to TRBJ2-3; 8 bases line up with TRBD2. The CDR3 length is 15 residues. Trimming removed 7 bases from V and 0 bases from J; junction bases left unmatched: 6. The CDR3: CASTLAGPSTDTQYF. The CDR3 DNA sequence: TGTGCCAGCACCTTAGCGGGGCCTAGCACAGATACGCAGTATTTT.

This clonotype was seen a single time. The chain combines TRBV20-1 with TRBJ2-7; TRBD2 is a possible D gene (5 bases). The CDR3 loop spans 13 amino acids. V was trimmed by 5 bases and J by 6 bases, leaving 17 bases between them. CDR1 and CDR2 from the germline V gene are DFQATT and SNEGSKA (reference sequence). The CDR3 nucleotides read TGCAGTGCTCCTGGGCCGGGATTTGGCGAGCAGTACTTC. Protein product: CSAPGPGFGEQYF.

This clonotype occurred many times. The chain is built from TRBV12-5 and TRBJ2-1; D possibly matches TRBD1 or TRBD2 (5 bases each). CDR3 length: 17 amino acids. The germline CDR1 and CDR2 sequences are LGHNT and FRNRAP. Trimming pared 7 bases from V and 4 bases from J, leaving 23 bases between. CDR3 sequence: CASASPGSETSYNEQFF. The CDR3 DNA is TGTGCTAGTGCCTCCCCAGGGAGCGAGACAAGTTACAATGAGCAGTTCTTC.

This clonotype has more than one count but fewer than ten. This sequence joins TRBV20-1 and TRBJ2-7; the match to TRBD1 covers 7 bases. Germline assignment: CDR1 DFQATT and CDR2 SNEGSKA (reference sequence). V lost 5 bases, J lost 2 bases, and 6 bases stayed unmatched. This CDR3 spans 13 amino acids. This CDR3 is CSADTTGTYEQYF. DNA of the CDR3: TGCAGTGCTGACACGACAGGGACCTACGAGCAGTACTTC.